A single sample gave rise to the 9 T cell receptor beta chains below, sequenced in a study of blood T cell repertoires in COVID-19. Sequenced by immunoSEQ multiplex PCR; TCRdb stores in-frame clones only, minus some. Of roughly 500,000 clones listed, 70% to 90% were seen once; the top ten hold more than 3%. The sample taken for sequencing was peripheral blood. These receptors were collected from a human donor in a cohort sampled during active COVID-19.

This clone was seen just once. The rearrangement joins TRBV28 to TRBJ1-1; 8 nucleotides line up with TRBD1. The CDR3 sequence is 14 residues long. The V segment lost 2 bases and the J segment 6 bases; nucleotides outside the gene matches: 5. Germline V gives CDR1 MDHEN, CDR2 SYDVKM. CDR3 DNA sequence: TGTGCCAGCAGTTTACCGGGACAGGTTCCTGAAGCTTTCTTT. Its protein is CASSLPGQVPEAFF.

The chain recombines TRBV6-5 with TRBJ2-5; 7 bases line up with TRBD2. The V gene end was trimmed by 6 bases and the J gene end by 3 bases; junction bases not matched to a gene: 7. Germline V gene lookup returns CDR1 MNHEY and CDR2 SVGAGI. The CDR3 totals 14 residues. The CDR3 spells CASSARDYEETQYF. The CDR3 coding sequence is TGTGCCAGCAGCGCCCGGGACTATGAAGAGACCCAGTACTTC.

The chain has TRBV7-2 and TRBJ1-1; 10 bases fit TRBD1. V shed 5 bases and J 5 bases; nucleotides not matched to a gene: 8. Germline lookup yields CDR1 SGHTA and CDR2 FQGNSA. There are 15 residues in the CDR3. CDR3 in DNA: TGTGCCAGCAGCCCGACCGACAGGGGGCGGACTGAAGCTTTCTTT. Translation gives CASSPTDRGRTEAFF.

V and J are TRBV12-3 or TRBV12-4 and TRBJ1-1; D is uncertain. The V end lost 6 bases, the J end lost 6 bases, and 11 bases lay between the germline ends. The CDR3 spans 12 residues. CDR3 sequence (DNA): TGTGCCAGCAGCCCCGTTTCCTCTGAAGCTTTCTTT. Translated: CASSPVSSEAFF.

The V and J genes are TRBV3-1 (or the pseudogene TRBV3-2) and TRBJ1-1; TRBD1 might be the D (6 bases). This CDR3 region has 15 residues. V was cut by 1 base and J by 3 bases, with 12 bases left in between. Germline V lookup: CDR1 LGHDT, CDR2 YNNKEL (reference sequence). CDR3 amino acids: CASSQGGHTYTEAFF. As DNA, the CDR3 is TGTGCCAGCAGCCAAGGGGGACACACTTACACTGAAGCTTTCTTT.

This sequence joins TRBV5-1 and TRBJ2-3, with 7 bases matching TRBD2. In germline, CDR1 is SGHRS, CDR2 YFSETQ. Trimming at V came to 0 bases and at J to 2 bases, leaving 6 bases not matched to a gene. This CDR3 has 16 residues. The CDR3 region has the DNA TGCGCCAGCAGCTTGGCGCTAGCGGAGTCCACAGATACGCAGTATTTT. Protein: CASSLALAESTDTQYF.

The CDR3 DNA reads TGTGCCTGGAGTGGATACAGGGGCTCCTGGTCACCCCTCCACTTT. This translates into CAWSGYRGSWSPLHF. The chain has TRBV30 and TRBJ1-6; 7 bases agree with TRBD1. From germline, CDR1 is GTSNPN and CDR2 SVGIG (reference sequence). V shed 1 base and J 10 bases; nucleotides not matched to a gene: 10. The CDR3 extends over 15 amino acids.

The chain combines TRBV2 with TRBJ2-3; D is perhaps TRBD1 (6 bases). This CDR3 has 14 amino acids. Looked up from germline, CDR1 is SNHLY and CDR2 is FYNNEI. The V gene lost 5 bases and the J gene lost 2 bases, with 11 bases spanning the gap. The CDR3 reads CASSRTDPTDTQYF. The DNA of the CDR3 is TGTGCCAGCAGTCGGACAGACCCCACAGATACGCAGTATTTT.

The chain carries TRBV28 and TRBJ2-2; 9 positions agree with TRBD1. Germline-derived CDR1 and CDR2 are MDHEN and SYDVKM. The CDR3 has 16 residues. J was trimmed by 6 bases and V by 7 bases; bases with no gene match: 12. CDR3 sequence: CASTSFGDRAAGELFF. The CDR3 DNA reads TGTGCCAGCACTAGTTTTGGGGACAGGGCTGCCGGGGAGCTGTTTTTT.